These T cell receptor beta chains were read from a single sample in a study of early T cells in non-severe SARS-CoV-2 infection. TCRdb redid the calling of the 5' RACE reads with MiXCR, one entry per CDR3 protein. The sample lists some 81,000 distinct CDR3 sequences, roughly a sixth seen once, with about 2.6% in the top ten. Specimen: whole blood. These receptor sequences come from an adult who was a healthcare worker with PCR-confirmed SARS-CoV-2 infection or an uninfected control (not recorded which). The CDR3 runs from the conserved cysteine through the conserved F or W. The D gene is left open where the match is weak. A clone size is listed for some rows: how often the clone was seen (once, few, many), or a class if it is expanded.

V gene: TRBV20-1; D gene: .; J gene: TRBJ2-1; clone size: .; CDR3 protein: CSAPPGPFDEQFF; CDR3 DNA: TGCAGTGCTCCCCCGGGCCCGTTCGATGAGCAGTTCTTC
V gene: TRBV20-1; D gene: .; J gene: TRBJ1-5; clone size: few; CDR3 protein: CSADQGMGNQPQHF; CDR3 DNA: TGCAGTGCTGACCAGGGTATGGGAAATCAGCCCCAGCATTTT
V gene: TRBV10-3; D gene: .; J gene: TRBJ1-3; clone size: .; CDR3 protein: CAITQGGFGNTIYF; CDR3 DNA: TGTGCCATCACCCAAGGGGGATTTGGAAACACCATATATTTT
V gene: TRBV5-6; D gene: .; J gene: TRBJ1-2; clone size: many; CDR3 protein: CASSLAGGGSFNYGYTF; CDR3 DNA: TGTGCCAGCAGCTTGGCCGGGGGCGGATCCTTCAACTATGGCTACACCTTC
V gene: TRBV7-9; D gene: TRBD1; J gene: TRBJ2-1; clone size: many; CDR3 protein: CASSRRDSPYNEQFF; CDR3 DNA: TGTGCCAGCAGCCGCCGGGACAGTCCCTACAATGAGCAGTTCTTC
V gene: TRBV27; D gene: TRBD1; J gene: TRBJ2-2; clone size: .; CDR3 protein: CASSLGGVGTGIIGELFF; CDR3 DNA: TGTGCCAGCAGTTTGGGAGGGGTTGGGACAGGGATCATCGGGGAGCTGTTTTTT
V gene: TRBV10-3; D gene: .; J gene: TRBJ1-2; clone size: .; CDR3 protein: CAIRQRAQVNGYTF; CDR3 DNA: TGTGCCATCCGACAGAGAGCCCAAGTAAATGGCTACACCTTC
V gene: TRBV6-2/TRBV6-3; D gene: TRBD1; J gene: TRBJ1-1; clone size: .; CDR3 protein: CASSYSTDRGTEAFF; CDR3 DNA: TGTGCCAGCAGTTATTCCACGGACAGGGGGACTGAAGCTTTCTTT
V gene: TRBV7-3; D gene: TRBD2; J gene: TRBJ2-1; clone size: few; CDR3 protein: CASSPTPPSGRYNEQFF; CDR3 DNA: TGTGCCAGCAGCCCCACCCCCCCTAGCGGGAGGTACAATGAGCAGTTCTTC
V gene: TRBV12-3/TRBV12-4; D gene: .; J gene: TRBJ2-5; clone size: .; CDR3 protein: CASSLDRLEAFQETQYF; CDR3 DNA: TGTGCCAGCAGTTTAGACAGGTTGGAAGCTTTCCAAGAGACCCAGTACTTC
V gene: TRBV14; D gene: .; J gene: TRBJ2-1; clone size: .; CDR3 protein: CASSQDRVLYHNEQFF; CDR3 DNA: TGTGCCAGCAGCCAGGACCGGGTCCTATACCACAATGAGCAGTTCTTC
V gene: TRBV20-1; D gene: TRBD2; J gene: TRBJ2-7; clone size: few; CDR3 protein: CSARGSGDYEQYF; CDR3 DNA: TGCAGTGCCCGGGGTAGCGGGGACTACGAGCAGTACTTC
V gene: TRBV20-1; D gene: .; J gene: TRBJ2-2; clone size: .; CDR3 protein: CSARVGPRGNTGELFF; CDR3 DNA: TGCAGTGCTAGAGTAGGCCCGCGGGGGAACACCGGGGAGCTGTTTTTT
V gene: TRBV21-1; D gene: .; J gene: TRBJ2-1; clone size: few; CDR3 protein: CASSTLRPSSYNEQFF; CDR3 DNA: TGTGCCAGCAGCACCCTCCGACCTAGCTCCTACAATGAGCAGTTCTTC
V gene: TRBV10-3; D gene: .; J gene: TRBJ2-3; clone size: .; CDR3 protein: CAIRPRDPTDTQYF; CDR3 DNA: TGTGCCATCCGGCCCCGGGATCCCACAGATACGCAGTATTTT
V gene: TRBV12-3/TRBV12-4; D gene: .; J gene: TRBJ1-2; clone size: few; CDR3 protein: CASRRTNYGYTF; CDR3 DNA: TGTGCCAGCAGGCGGACTAACTATGGCTACACCTTC
V gene: TRBV9; D gene: .; J gene: TRBJ2-7; clone size: many; CDR3 protein: CASSVTGGGEQYF; CDR3 DNA: TGTGCCAGCAGCGTAACTGGTGGGGGCGAGCAGTACTTC
V gene: TRBV29-1; D gene: TRBD2; J gene: TRBJ2-2; clone size: few; CDR3 protein: CSVEGTSDYTGELFF; CDR3 DNA: TGCAGCGTTGAAGGGACTAGCGACTACACCGGGGAGCTGTTTTTT
V gene: TRBV24-1; D gene: TRBD1; J gene: TRBJ1-4; clone size: few; CDR3 protein: CATSDPQGAGEKLFF; CDR3 DNA: TGTGCCACCAGTGATCCACAGGGGGCGGGTGAAAAACTGTTTTTT
V gene: TRBV28; D gene: TRBD2; J gene: TRBJ2-7; clone size: few; CDR3 protein: CASSHGGASSYEQYF; CDR3 DNA: TGTGCCAGCAGTCACGGGGGGGCCTCCTCCTACGAGCAGTACTTC
V gene: TRBV18; D gene: .; J gene: TRBJ2-1; clone size: .; CDR3 protein: CASSPRDVFNEQFF; CDR3 DNA: TGTGCCAGCTCACCAAGGGACGTCTTCAATGAGCAGTTCTTC
V gene: TRBV3-1; D gene: .; J gene: TRBJ2-4; clone size: .; CDR3 protein: CASSQDLGGLHSIAKNIQYF; CDR3 DNA: TGTGCCAGCAGCCAAGATCTGGGGGGTCTCCACTCCATAGCCAAAAACATTCAGTACTTC
V gene: TRBV7-9; D gene: .; J gene: TRBJ1-4; clone size: few; CDR3 protein: CASSPGELVF; CDR3 DNA: TGTGCCAGCAGCCCAGGGGAATTAGTTTTT
V gene: TRBV5-6; D gene: .; J gene: TRBJ2-1; clone size: .; CDR3 protein: CASSLLVLPGRTSYNEQFF; CDR3 DNA: TGTGCCAGCAGCTTGCTAGTTCTCCCGGGACGGACCTCCTACAATGAGCAGTTCTTC
V gene: TRBV12-3/TRBV12-4; D gene: TRBD1; J gene: TRBJ2-5; clone size: few; CDR3 protein: CASSPGTGIETQYF; CDR3 DNA: TGTGCCAGCAGTCCCGGGACAGGGATTGAGACCCAGTACTTC
V gene: TRBV25-1; D gene: TRBD1; J gene: TRBJ2-7; clone size: .; CDR3 protein: CASSADRGEQYF; CDR3 DNA: TGTGCCAGCAGTGCCGACAGGGGCGAGCAGTACTTC
V gene: TRBV30; D gene: .; J gene: TRBJ1-6; clone size: .; CDR3 protein: CAWSVSGDNSPLHF; CDR3 DNA: TGTGCCTGGAGTGTATCCGGGGATAATTCACCCCTCCACTTT
V gene: TRBV11-2; D gene: .; J gene: TRBJ1-3; clone size: few; CDR3 protein: CASSLKSRPRSGNTIYF; CDR3 DNA: TGTGCCAGCAGCTTAAAGTCTCGGCCTCGCTCTGGAAACACCATATATTTT
V gene: TRBV6-1; D gene: .; J gene: TRBJ2-1; clone size: many; CDR3 protein: CASSVQGSSYNEQFF; CDR3 DNA: TGTGCCAGCAGTGTGCAGGGCAGCTCCTACAATGAGCAGTTCTTC
V gene: TRBV11-2; D gene: .; J gene: TRBJ2-7; clone size: .; CDR3 protein: CASSLHRATYEQYF; CDR3 DNA: TGTGCCAGCAGCTTACACCGGGCGACCTACGAGCAGTACTTC
V gene: TRBV2; D gene: TRBD1; J gene: TRBJ2-7; clone size: many; CDR3 protein: CASSVFGPLDRTYEQYF; CDR3 DNA: TGTGCCAGCAGTGTCTTTGGCCCCTTGGACAGGACCTACGAGCAGTACTTC
V gene: TRBV10-3; D gene: .; J gene: TRBJ1-1; clone size: few; CDR3 protein: CAISGGSMNTEAFF; CDR3 DNA: TGTGCCATCAGTGGTGGGTCTATGAACACTGAAGCTTTCTTT
V gene: TRBV6-5; D gene: TRBD2; J gene: TRBJ2-5; clone size: .; CDR3 protein: CASSPGGLKTQYF; CDR3 DNA: TGTGCCAGCAGTCCGGGGGGGCTAAAGACCCAGTACTTC
V gene: TRBV19; D gene: .; J gene: TRBJ2-1; clone size: .; CDR3 protein: CASKKRENNEQFF; CDR3 DNA: TGTGCCAGCAAGAAAAGGGAGAACAATGAGCAGTTCTTC
V gene: TRBV29-1; D gene: .; J gene: TRBJ1-2; clone size: .; CDR3 protein: CSVLGAPSNYGYTF; CDR3 DNA: TGCAGCGTCCTGGGGGCACCTTCTAACTATGGCTACACCTTC
V gene: TRBV20-1; D gene: .; J gene: TRBJ2-1; clone size: .; CDR3 protein: CSASPLDRTSGDEQFF; CDR3 DNA: TGCAGTGCTAGCCCCCTTGACAGGACCTCCGGGGATGAGCAGTTCTTC